Listed below are T cell receptor beta chains from one sample, sequenced in a study of T cell repertoires in aging, cancer and after chemotherapy. TCRdb analysed the multiplex PCR reads with MiXCR anew, one entry per CDR3 protein. Of about 17,000 distinct CDR3 sequences listed, around half were seen once; the top ten hold over 9.5%. The source material was blood. Receptor source: a human donor in good health. Each CDR3 is given with its conserved first and last residue. A D gene is named only where the DNA matches it firmly. Size tells how often a clone was seen (once, few, many) or the class of an expanded clone, and some rows leave it out.

cdr3_aa: CSVDSGRGRWEQYF
cdr3_nt: TGCAGCGTCGATAGCGGGAGGGGACGTTGGGAGCAGTACTTC
clone_size: -
j_call: TRBJ2-7
v_call: TRBV29-1
d_call: TRBD2

cdr3_aa: CASRYGRDTGELFF
cdr3_nt: TGTGCCAGTAGGTATGGCAGGGACACCGGGGAGCTGTTTTTT
clone_size: few
j_call: TRBJ2-2
v_call: TRBV19
d_call: -

cdr3_aa: CASSPYSARDYSYEQFF
cdr3_nt: TGTGCCAGTAGCCCCTATTCTGCGCGGGACTATAGCTATGAGCAGTTCTTC
clone_size: -
j_call: TRBJ2-1
v_call: TRBV19
d_call: TRBD2

cdr3_aa: CASSFNGEGTEQYF
cdr3_nt: TGTGCCAGCAGCTTCAACGGAGAGGGGACCGAGCAGTACTTC
clone_size: -
j_call: TRBJ2-7
v_call: TRBV5-6
d_call: -

cdr3_aa: CASSPLHRLAGGLSSPNTGELFF
cdr3_nt: TGTGCCAGCTCACCCCTCCACCGACTAGCGGGAGGCCTCAGCTCCCCGAACACCGGGGAGCTGTTTTTT
clone_size: -
j_call: TRBJ2-2
v_call: TRBV18
d_call: TRBD2

cdr3_aa: CASSFQGQGYNEQFF
cdr3_nt: TGTGCCAGCAGTTTTCAGGGACAGGGCTACAATGAGCAGTTCTTC
clone_size: -
j_call: TRBJ2-1
v_call: TRBV27
d_call: TRBD1

cdr3_aa: CASSLVYNEQFF
cdr3_nt: TGTGCCAGCAGCTTAGTCTACAATGAGCAGTTCTTC
clone_size: -
j_call: TRBJ2-1
v_call: TRBV11-2
d_call: -

cdr3_aa: CASRTDPGYEQYF
cdr3_nt: TGTGCCAGCAGGACGGATCCGGGTTACGAGCAGTACTTC
clone_size: few
j_call: TRBJ2-7
v_call: TRBV5-5
d_call: -

cdr3_aa: CASLSGTVNNEQFF
cdr3_nt: TGCGCCAGTTTATCCGGGACAGTTAACAATGAGCAGTTCTTC
clone_size: -
j_call: TRBJ2-1
v_call: TRBV5-5
d_call: TRBD1

cdr3_aa: CASSLRLAVYNDQFF
cdr3_nt: TGTGCCAGTAGTCTGAGACTAGCGGTATACAATGATCAGTTCTTC
clone_size: -
j_call: TRBJ2-1
v_call: TRBV19
d_call: TRBD2

cdr3_aa: CASSLIQRNEQFF
cdr3_nt: TGTGCCAGCAGCTTGATTCAGCGGAATGAGCAGTTCTTC
clone_size: once
j_call: TRBJ2-1
v_call: TRBV5-6
d_call: -

cdr3_aa: CASTKREGGQFF
cdr3_nt: TGTGCCAGCACCAAGCGGGAGGGCGGGCAGTTCTTC
clone_size: -
j_call: TRBJ2-1
v_call: TRBV12-3/TRBV12-4
d_call: TRBD2

cdr3_aa: CASSLRGTSTDTQYF
cdr3_nt: TGTGCCAGCAGTTTGCGGGGTACTAGCACAGATACGCAGTATTTT
clone_size: few
j_call: TRBJ2-3
v_call: TRBV12-3/TRBV12-4
d_call: -

cdr3_aa: CASSIRGNIQYF
cdr3_nt: TGTGCCAGCAGCATCCGAGGTAACATTCAGTACTTC
clone_size: -
j_call: TRBJ2-4
v_call: TRBV11-1
d_call: -

cdr3_aa: CASRNSGILGEKLFF
cdr3_nt: TGTGCCAGCCGAAATTCAGGGATTCTAGGTGAAAAACTGTTTTTT
clone_size: -
j_call: TRBJ1-4
v_call: TRBV27
d_call: -

cdr3_aa: CASSRGILSYEQYF
cdr3_nt: TGTGCCAGTAGTAGGGGGATCCTCTCCTACGAGCAGTACTTC
clone_size: -
j_call: TRBJ2-7
v_call: TRBV19
d_call: -

cdr3_aa: CSDFPSPSSYNEQFF
cdr3_nt: TGCAGCGACTTTCCTAGTCCCAGCTCCTACAATGAGCAGTTCTTC
clone_size: few
j_call: TRBJ2-1
v_call: TRBV29-1
d_call: -

cdr3_aa: CASSSGTLISYNEQFF
cdr3_nt: TGTGCCAGCAGTTCCGGGACCCTTATATCCTACAATGAGCAGTTCTTC
clone_size: once
j_call: TRBJ2-1
v_call: TRBV6-1
d_call: -

cdr3_aa: CASSLRPSYEQYF
cdr3_nt: TGTGCCAGCAGTTTGAGACCGAGCTACGAGCAGTACTTC
clone_size: -
j_call: TRBJ2-7
v_call: TRBV27
d_call: -

cdr3_aa: CASSTPRLAGGRTGELFF
cdr3_nt: TGTGCCAGTAGTACCCCGCGACTAGCGGGAGGAAGGACCGGGGAGCTGTTTTTT
clone_size: -
j_call: TRBJ2-2
v_call: TRBV19
d_call: TRBD2

cdr3_aa: CATSRVRGVTDTQYF
cdr3_nt: TGTGCCACCAGCAGAGTTCGGGGGGTTACAGATACGCAGTATTTT
clone_size: -
j_call: TRBJ2-3
v_call: TRBV15
d_call: TRBD2

cdr3_aa: CSAPRGGKGNEQFF
cdr3_nt: TGCAGTGCCCCACGGGGCGGGAAGGGCAATGAGCAGTTCTTC
clone_size: once
j_call: TRBJ2-1
v_call: TRBV20-1
d_call: -

cdr3_aa: CASSPGQGNEQFF
cdr3_nt: TGTGCCAGCTCACCAGGACAGGGCAATGAGCAGTTCTTC
clone_size: -
j_call: TRBJ2-1
v_call: TRBV18
d_call: TRBD1

cdr3_aa: CSVYWGPSGRGRPYNEQFF
cdr3_nt: TGCAGCGTATACTGGGGTCCTAGCGGGAGAGGTCGCCCCTACAATGAGCAGTTCTTC
clone_size: few
j_call: TRBJ2-1
v_call: TRBV29-1
d_call: TRBD2

cdr3_aa: CASRGGGGRETQYF
cdr3_nt: TGTGCCAGCAGGGGCGGGGGCGGGCGAGAGACCCAGTACTTC
clone_size: -
j_call: TRBJ2-5
v_call: TRBV6-5
d_call: -

cdr3_aa: CASSPGGGPTKEQYF
cdr3_nt: TGTGCCAGCTCACCGGGGGGGGGGCCTACGAAGGAGCAGTACTTC
clone_size: -
j_call: TRBJ2-7
v_call: TRBV18
d_call: -

cdr3_aa: CSGGFSDYEQYF
cdr3_nt: TGCAGCGGAGGGTTCAGTGACTACGAGCAGTACTTC
clone_size: -
j_call: TRBJ2-7
v_call: TRBV29-1
d_call: -

cdr3_aa: CSVGTGADEQFF
cdr3_nt: TGCAGCGTTGGGACAGGCGCGGATGAGCAGTTCTTC
clone_size: few
j_call: TRBJ2-1
v_call: TRBV29-1
d_call: TRBD1

cdr3_aa: CATSGGLEGGNEQFF
cdr3_nt: TGTGCCACCAGCGGCGGACTAGAGGGGGGCAATGAGCAGTTCTTC
clone_size: large
j_call: TRBJ2-1
v_call: TRBV15
d_call: -

cdr3_aa: CASSSYTGELFF
cdr3_nt: TGTGCCAGCAGCTCGTACACCGGGGAGCTGTTTTTT
clone_size: -
j_call: TRBJ2-2
v_call: TRBV5-4
d_call: -

cdr3_aa: CASSRSLRWNTGELFF
cdr3_nt: TGTGCCAGCAGCCGGTCACTCCGGTGGAACACCGGGGAGCTGTTTTTT
clone_size: -
j_call: TRBJ2-2
v_call: TRBV12-3/TRBV12-4
d_call: -

cdr3_aa: CASITMGGEHNTGELFF
cdr3_nt: TGTGCCAGTATCACAATGGGGGGGGAGCACAACACCGGGGAGCTGTTTTTT
clone_size: -
j_call: TRBJ2-2
v_call: TRBV19
d_call: TRBD2

cdr3_aa: CASSLGAKVAGELFF
cdr3_nt: TGTGCCAGCAGCTTGGGGGCGAAGGTCGCCGGGGAGCTGTTTTTT
clone_size: few
j_call: TRBJ2-2
v_call: TRBV5-6
d_call: -

cdr3_aa: CASSFKGETQYF
cdr3_nt: TGTGCCAGCAGTTTTAAGGGAGAGACCCAGTACTTC
clone_size: few
j_call: TRBJ2-5
v_call: TRBV12-3/TRBV12-4
d_call: -

cdr3_aa: CASSYGGLPGANVLTF
cdr3_nt: TGTGCCAGCAGTTACGGAGGGCTTCCCGGGGCCAACGTCCTGACTTTC
clone_size: -
j_call: TRBJ2-6
v_call: TRBV6-2/TRBV6-3
d_call: -

cdr3_aa: CASSRWNNGPYNSPLHF
cdr3_nt: TGTGCCAGCAGCCGTTGGAACAACGGTCCCTATAATTCACCCCTCCACTTT
clone_size: -
j_call: TRBJ1-6
v_call: TRBV6-5
d_call: -

cdr3_aa: CASSIGQGMAGELFF
cdr3_nt: TGTGCCAGTAGTATCGGTCAGGGGATGGCCGGGGAGCTGTTTTTT
clone_size: -
j_call: TRBJ2-2
v_call: TRBV19
d_call: -

cdr3_aa: CASSIGVWTGELFF
cdr3_nt: TGTGCCAGTAGTATAGGGGTTTGGACCGGGGAGCTGTTTTTT
clone_size: few
j_call: TRBJ2-2
v_call: TRBV19
d_call: -

cdr3_aa: CASSSTRWDISNQPQHF
cdr3_nt: TGTGCCAGCAGTTCCACCCGATGGGACATTAGCAATCAGCCCCAGCATTTT
clone_size: -
j_call: TRBJ1-5
v_call: TRBV6-2/TRBV6-3
d_call: -

cdr3_aa: CAIRGQGARGGYEQYF
cdr3_nt: TGTGCCATCAGAGGCCAGGGGGCGAGGGGAGGCTACGAGCAGTACTTC
clone_size: -
j_call: TRBJ2-7
v_call: TRBV10-3
d_call: TRBD1

cdr3_aa: CASSIGTVNEQFF
cdr3_nt: TGTGCCAGTAGTATAGGGACAGTAAATGAGCAGTTCTTC
clone_size: few
j_call: TRBJ2-1
v_call: TRBV19
d_call: -

cdr3_aa: CASSYSAGGGRAAGELFF
cdr3_nt: TGTGCCAGCAGTTACTCGGCGGGGGGCGGGAGGGCCGCCGGGGAGCTGTTTTTT
clone_size: -
j_call: TRBJ2-2
v_call: TRBV6-5
d_call: TRBD2

cdr3_aa: CATLAGGRTGELFF
cdr3_nt: TGTGCCACCCTAGCGGGAGGGCGTACCGGGGAGCTGTTTTTT
clone_size: -
j_call: TRBJ2-2
v_call: TRBV12-3/TRBV12-4
d_call: TRBD2

cdr3_aa: CASSFRQSGANVLTF
cdr3_nt: TGCGCCAGCAGCTTCAGGCAATCTGGGGCCAACGTCCTGACTTTC
clone_size: -
j_call: TRBJ2-6
v_call: TRBV5-1
d_call: -

cdr3_aa: CSVGLAGEGGTDTQYF
cdr3_nt: TGCAGCGTCGGACTAGCGGGAGAGGGGGGCACAGATACGCAGTATTTT
clone_size: medium-sized
j_call: TRBJ2-3
v_call: TRBV29-1
d_call: TRBD2

cdr3_aa: CASSYDVGTSVFSSYNEQFF
cdr3_nt: TGTGCCAGCAGTTACGACGTAGGGACTAGCGTATTCTCCTCCTACAATGAGCAGTTCTTC
clone_size: -
j_call: TRBJ2-1
v_call: TRBV6-5
d_call: TRBD2

cdr3_aa: CASSIGQGLTYEQYF
cdr3_nt: TGTGCCAGTAGTATTGGTCAGGGGCTTACCTACGAGCAGTACTTC
clone_size: -
j_call: TRBJ2-7
v_call: TRBV19
d_call: -

cdr3_aa: CASTQGESYYGYTF
cdr3_nt: TGTGCCAGTACCCAGGGGGAATCGTACTATGGCTACACCTTC
clone_size: -
j_call: TRBJ1-2
v_call: TRBV19
d_call: TRBD1

cdr3_aa: CASSTGPPPDTQYF
cdr3_nt: TGTGCCAGTAGTACCGGGCCGCCCCCCGATACGCAGTATTTT
clone_size: few
j_call: TRBJ2-3
v_call: TRBV19
d_call: -

cdr3_aa: CSVGTGVKTEAFF
cdr3_nt: TGCAGCGTCGGGACAGGGGTAAAGACTGAAGCTTTCTTT
clone_size: -
j_call: TRBJ1-1
v_call: TRBV29-1
d_call: TRBD1

cdr3_aa: CASSPGTLTGETQYF
cdr3_nt: TGTGCCAGTAGTCCTGGGACCCTTACCGGGGAGACCCAGTACTTC
clone_size: few
j_call: TRBJ2-5
v_call: TRBV19
d_call: -

cdr3_aa: CASHQGGGETQYF
cdr3_nt: TGTGCCAGCCACCAGGGCGGGGGAGAGACCCAGTACTTC
clone_size: -
j_call: TRBJ2-5
v_call: TRBV5-5
d_call: TRBD2

cdr3_aa: CASSPPRDGGLAGELFF
cdr3_nt: TGTGCCAGCTCACCACCGAGGGACGGCGGACTAGCCGGGGAGCTGTTTTTT
clone_size: -
j_call: TRBJ2-2
v_call: TRBV18
d_call: TRBD2

cdr3_aa: CSYTGGTDTQYF
cdr3_nt: TGCAGCTACACAGGGGGCACAGATACGCAGTATTTT
clone_size: -
j_call: TRBJ2-3
v_call: TRBV29-1
d_call: TRBD1

cdr3_aa: CASSRGLAGYNEQFF
cdr3_nt: TGTGCCAGCTCACGTGGACTAGCGGGATACAATGAGCAGTTCTTC
clone_size: -
j_call: TRBJ2-1
v_call: TRBV18
d_call: TRBD2

cdr3_aa: CASSFSFGGELFF
cdr3_nt: TGTGCCAGCAGTTTCTCTTTTGGCGGGGAGCTGTTTTTT
clone_size: -
j_call: TRBJ2-2
v_call: TRBV27
d_call: -

cdr3_aa: CASSLGSSYEQYF
cdr3_nt: TGTGCCAGCAGTTTAGGGTCTAGTTACGAGCAGTACTTC
clone_size: -
j_call: TRBJ2-7
v_call: TRBV6-6
d_call: -

cdr3_aa: CASSGGSAYEQYF
cdr3_nt: TGTGCCAGCTCGGGCGGGAGCGCATACGAGCAGTACTTC
clone_size: -
j_call: TRBJ2-7
v_call: TRBV18
d_call: TRBD2

cdr3_aa: CASSRQLGRLARNEQFF
cdr3_nt: TGTGCCAGCAGCCGGCAACTAGGTCGTCTAGCGCGAAATGAGCAGTTCTTC
clone_size: -
j_call: TRBJ2-1
v_call: TRBV12-3/TRBV12-4
d_call: -